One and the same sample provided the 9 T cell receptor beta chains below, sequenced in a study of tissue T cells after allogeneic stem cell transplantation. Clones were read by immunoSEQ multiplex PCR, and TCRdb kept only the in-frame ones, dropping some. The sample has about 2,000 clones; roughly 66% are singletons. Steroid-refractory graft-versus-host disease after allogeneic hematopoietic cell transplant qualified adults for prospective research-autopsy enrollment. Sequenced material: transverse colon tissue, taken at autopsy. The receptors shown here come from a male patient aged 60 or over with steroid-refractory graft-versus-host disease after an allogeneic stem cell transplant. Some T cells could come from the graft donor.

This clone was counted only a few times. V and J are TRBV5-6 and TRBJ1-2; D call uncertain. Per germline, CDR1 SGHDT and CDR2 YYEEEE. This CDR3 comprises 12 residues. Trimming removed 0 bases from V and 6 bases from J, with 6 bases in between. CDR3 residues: CASSLGDHGYTF. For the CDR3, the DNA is TGTGCCAGCAGCTTGGGGGATCATGGCTACACCTTC.

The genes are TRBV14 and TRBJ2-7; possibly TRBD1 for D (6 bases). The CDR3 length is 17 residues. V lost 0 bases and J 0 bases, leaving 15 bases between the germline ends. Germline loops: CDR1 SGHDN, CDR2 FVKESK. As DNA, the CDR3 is TGTGCCAGCAGCCAAGATCCCGACAGGCCGAGCTCCTACGAGCAGTACTTC. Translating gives CASSQDPDRPSSYEQYF.

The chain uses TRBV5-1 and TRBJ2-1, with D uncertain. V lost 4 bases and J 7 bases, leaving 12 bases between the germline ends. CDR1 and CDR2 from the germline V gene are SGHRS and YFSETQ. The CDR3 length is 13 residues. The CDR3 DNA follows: TGCGCCAGCAGCCCTGGAGCGATTAATGAGCAGTTCTTC. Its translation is CASSPGAINEQFF.

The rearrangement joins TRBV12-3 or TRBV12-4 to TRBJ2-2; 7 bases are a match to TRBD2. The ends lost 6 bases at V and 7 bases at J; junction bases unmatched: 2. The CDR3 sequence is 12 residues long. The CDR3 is CASRWEGGELFF. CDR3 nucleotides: TGTGCCAGCAGGTGGGAGGGCGGGGAGCTGTTTTTT.

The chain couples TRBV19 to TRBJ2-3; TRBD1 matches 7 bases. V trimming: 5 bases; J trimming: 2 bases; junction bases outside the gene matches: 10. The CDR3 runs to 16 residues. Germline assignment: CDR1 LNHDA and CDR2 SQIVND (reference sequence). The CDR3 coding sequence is TGTGCCAGTAGTCCTAAGGGGGCCTCCCACACAGATACGCAGTATTTT. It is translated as CASSPKGASHTDTQYF.

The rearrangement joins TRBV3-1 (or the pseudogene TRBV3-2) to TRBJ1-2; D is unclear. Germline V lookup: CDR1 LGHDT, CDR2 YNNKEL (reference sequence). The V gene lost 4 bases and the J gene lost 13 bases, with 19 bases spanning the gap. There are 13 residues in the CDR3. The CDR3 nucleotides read TGTGCCAGCAGCCCGACGGGCGCTAACGCCGCCACCTTC. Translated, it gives CASSPTGANAATF.

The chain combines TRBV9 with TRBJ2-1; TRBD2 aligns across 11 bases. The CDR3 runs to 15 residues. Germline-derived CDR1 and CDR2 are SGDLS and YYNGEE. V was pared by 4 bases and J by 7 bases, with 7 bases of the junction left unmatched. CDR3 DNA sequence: TGTGCCAGCAGCTATAGCGGGGGGGCGTATAATGAGCAGTTCTTC. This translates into CASSYSGGAYNEQFF.

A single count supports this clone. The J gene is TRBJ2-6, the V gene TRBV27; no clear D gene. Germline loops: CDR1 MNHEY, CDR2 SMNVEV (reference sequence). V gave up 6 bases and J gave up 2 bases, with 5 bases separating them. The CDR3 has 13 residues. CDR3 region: CASRSAGANVLTF. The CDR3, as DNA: TGTGCCAGCAGATCCGCTGGGGCCAACGTCCTGACTTTC. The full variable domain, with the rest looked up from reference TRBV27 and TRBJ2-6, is EAQVTQNPRYLITVTGKKLTVTCSQNMNHEYMSWYRQDPGLGLRQIYYSMNVEVTDKGDVPEGYKVSRKEKRNFPLILESPSPNQTSLYFCASRSAGANVLTFGAGSRLTVL.

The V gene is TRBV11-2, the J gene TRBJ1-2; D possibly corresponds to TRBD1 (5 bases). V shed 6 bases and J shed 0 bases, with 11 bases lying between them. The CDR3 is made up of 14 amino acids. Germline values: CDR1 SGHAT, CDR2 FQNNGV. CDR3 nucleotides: TGTGCCAGCAGACGGGGGATCGCTAACTATGGCTACACCTTC. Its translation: CASRRGIANYGYTF.